The 30 T cell receptor beta chains below all came from one sample that was sequenced in a study of T cells in women clearing cervical HPV infection. TCRdb keeps only in-frame clones here, not all; method: immunoSEQ multiplex PCR. This sample contains about 30,000 clones. Input material: blood buffy coat. Receptors were obtained from a woman between 18 and 70 years old with a cervical HPV16 infection that either progressed to CIN3+ or cleared (not recorded which).

Concerning this clone itself: From the germline J gene comes the end of the CDR3, since the read stops 3 residues before it. The chain is built from TRBV6-2 or TRBV6-3 and TRBJ2-2, with TRBD2 identical over 14 bases. The CDR3 consists of 17 residues. Per germline, CDR1 MNHEY and CDR2 SVGEGT. The V and J ends lost 6 bases and 5 bases, in that order; junction bases with no gene match: 8. The chain's CDR3 is CASRTGTSGGWTGELFF. The DNA read from the CDR3 is TGTGCCAGCAGAACCGGGACTAGCGGGGGTTGGACCGGGGAG.

Comment on this clone: The CDR3 goes on 3 residues after the read ends, and that part is filled in from the germline J gene. This chain joins TRBV20-1 and TRBJ1-2, with D unclear. Germline lookup yields CDR1 DFQATT and CDR2 SNEGSKA (reference sequence). The CDR3 sequence is 13 residues long. Between the trimmed V and J ends, which lost 0 bases and 1 base, there was a span of 6 bases. CDR3 DNA (partial): TGCAGTGCTAGAGACCTAATTAACTATGGC. This gives the protein CSARDLINYG. The CDR3, in full, reads CSARDLINYGYTF.

Remarks on this clone: Coverage ceases 3 residues before the CDR3 finishes, and the germline J gene fills in the end. The chain is built from TRBV7-3 and TRBJ1-1; perhaps TRBD1 as D (6 bases). CDR1 SGHTA and CDR2 FQGTGA come from the germline V gene. V shed 2 bases and J shed 5 bases, with 12 bases lying between them. CDR3 length: 14 amino acids. The CDR3 region is CASSLLQGGTEAFF. CDR3 DNA (partial): TGTGCCAGCAGCTTACTACAGGGCGGAACTGAA.

Turning to this clone: The sequence runs out 3 residues before the end of the CDR3; the remainder is reconstructed from the germline J gene. The chain joins TRBV5-1 to TRBJ2-6; D possibly corresponds to TRBD1 (5 bases). Germline CDR1 reads SGHRS; CDR2 reads YFSETQ. V was pared by 4 bases and J by 12 bases, with 11 bases between. The CDR3 consists of 12 residues. The sequenced CDR3 bases are TGCGCCAGCAGCCAGGATCAGGGCGTC. Translation: CASSQDQGV. The CDR3, in full, reads CASSQDQGVLTF.

As concerns this clone: Read coverage stops 3 residues before the CDR3 terminus; the germline J gene supplies the remainder. V is TRBV20-1 and J is TRBJ2-7, with a possible D match to TRBD1 (5 bases). This CDR3 region has 13 residues. Between the trimmed V and J ends, which lost 3 bases and 2 bases, there was a span of 11 bases. Germline V gene lookup returns CDR1 DFQATT and CDR2 SNEGSKA (reference sequence). The CDR3 protein is CSASDDSTYEQYF. CDR3 DNA (partial): TGCAGTGCTAGTGACGACAGTACCTACGAG.

Regarding this clone: The read is 3 residues too short to cover the CDR3 end, so that end is filled in from the germline J gene. V gene TRBV5-8 combines with J gene TRBJ1-1; D gene unclear. V was pared by 0 bases and J by 4 bases, with 10 bases between. The CDR3 length is 14 residues. Germline assignment: CDR1 SGHTS and CDR2 YDEGEE. CDR3 loop: CASSLAGMGTEAFF. The sequenced CDR3 bases are TGTGCCAGCAGCTTGGCGGGGATGGGCACTGAA.

Concerning this clone: The read halts 3 residues ahead of the CDR3 end, with the missing end drawn from the germline J gene. The rearrangement links TRBV28 to TRBJ2-3, with D maybe TRBD1 (5 bases). The CDR3 has 17 residues. V was trimmed by 5 bases and J by 0 bases, leaving 18 bases between them. The germline V gene encodes CDR1 MDHEN and CDR2 SYDVKM. The CDR3 reads CASSSWGSTPSTDTQYF. The covered CDR3 bases are TGTGCCAGCAGTAGTTGGGGCAGCACCCCGAGCACAGATACG.

Regarding this clone: The CDR3 end falls 3 residues outside the read, so it is completed with the germline J gene. The rearrangement joins TRBV5-1 to TRBJ2-2, with 8 bases that match TRBD2. CDR1 is SGHRS and CDR2 is YFSETQ in the germline V gene. With 2 bases clipped from V and 6 bases from J, the junction kept 6 bases outside the gene matches. The CDR3 sequence is 15 residues long. CDR3 bases read: TGCGCCAGCAGCTTTTTGGGACTAGGATCCGGGGAG. It specifies CASSFLGLGSGE. The complete CDR3 reads CASSFLGLGSGELFF. The variable domain in full, completed from reference TRBV5-1 and TRBJ2-2, reads KAGVTQTPRYLIKTRGQQVTLSCSPISGHRSVSWYQQTPGQGLQFLFEYFSETQRNKGNFPGRFSGRQFSNSRSEMNVSTLELGDSALYLCASSFLGLGSGELFFGEGSRLTVL.

Concerning this clone: The observed sequence ends 3 residues before the CDR3 terminus, with the missing tail filled in from the germline J gene. The V gene is TRBV10-1, the J gene TRBJ2-1, with D possibly being TRBD2 (5 bases). CDR1 and CDR2 (germline): WNHNN, SYGVQD (reference sequence). CDR3 length: 17 amino acids. Trimming stripped 0 bases from V and 8 bases from J, with 20 bases between. The CDR3 sequence is CASSESRLARNHHEQFF. CDR3 bases read: TGCGCCAGCAGTGAGTCGAGGCTAGCACGTAATCATCATGAG.

Of note for this clone: The CDR3 goes on 3 residues after the read ends, and that part is filled in from the germline J gene. J is TRBJ2-3 and V is TRBV5-1; 7 bases line up with TRBD2. The CDR3 totals 17 residues. The V gene end was trimmed by 1 base and the J gene end by 2 bases; junction bases not matched to a gene: 10. Germline CDR1 SGHRS, CDR2 YFSETQ. This chain's CDR3 is CASSLKGRGTVTDTQYF. The sequenced CDR3 bases are TGCGCCAGCAGCTTGAAAGGGCGGGGGACCGTCACAGATACG. Together with reference TRBV5-1 and TRBJ2-3, the CDR3 gives the full variable domain: KAGVTQTPRYLIKTRGQQVTLSCSPISGHRSVSWYQQTPGQGLQFLFEYFSETQRNKGNFPGRFSGRQFSNSRSEMNVSTLELGDSALYLCASSLKGRGTVTDTQYFGPGTRLTVL.

Comment on this clone: With the read ending 3 residues before the CDR3 end, the germline J gene is used to fill in that end. Other nucleotide sequences in the sample specify the same CDR3. The gene calls are TRBV20-1 and TRBJ2-5, with D perhaps given as TRBD1 or TRBD2 (7 bases each). The V and J ends lost 1 base and 5 bases respectively, with 14 bases between them. Germline V gene lookup returns CDR1 DFQATT and CDR2 SNEGSKA (reference sequence). This CDR3 region has 14 residues. CDR3 bases read: TGCAGTGCTAGAGGGGACAGCGGGAAGGAGACC. It yields the protein CSARGDSGKET. The whole CDR3 protein is CSARGDSGKETQYF.

The CDR3 is CASTRDRGIEDDGYTF. The CDR3 DNA, read in part, is TGCGCCAGCACCAGGGACAGGGGAATCGAAGATGATGGC. The chain is built from TRBV10-2 and TRBJ1-2; TRBD1 matches at 10 bases. The read finishes 3 residues shy of the CDR3 end, and the germline J gene is used to complete it. The V gene's germline CDR1 is WSHSY and CDR2 SAAADI. This CDR3 has 16 amino acids. The ends lost 7 bases at V and 6 bases at J; junction bases unmatched: 14.

Turning to this clone: The CDR3 end is not reached by the read, which stops 3 residues before it; the germline J gene fills it in. J is TRBJ2-1 and V is TRBV20-1; TRBD2 matches at 7 bases. The CDR3 spans 13 residues. The V segment lost 1 base and the J segment 7 bases; nucleotides outside the gene matches: 4. Looked up from germline, CDR1 is DFQATT and CDR2 is SNEGSKA (reference sequence). The DNA read from the CDR3 is TGCAGTGCTAGAGGGACTAGGCAGAATGAG. Encoded protein: CSARGTRQNE. The whole CDR3 sequence reads CSARGTRQNEQFF.

About this clone: The read halts 3 residues ahead of the CDR3 end, with the missing end drawn from the germline J gene. The rearrangement links TRBV7-3 to TRBJ2-1; unclear D gene. V lost 3 bases to trimming and J lost 6 bases, with 12 bases between them. The CDR3 has 14 residues. Looked up from germline, CDR1 is SGHTA and CDR2 is FQGTGA. The CDR3 loop is CASSLRTDGNEQFF. The sequenced part of the CDR3 DNA is TGTGCCAGCAGCTTGCGAACTGATGGCAATGAG. Complete variable domain (other parts from reference TRBV7-3 and TRBJ2-1): GAGVSQTPSNKVTEKGKYVELRCDPISGHTALYWYRQSLGQGPEFLIYFQGTGAADDSGLPNDRFFAVRPEGSVSTLKIQRTERGDSAVYLCASSLRTDGNEQFFGPGTRLTVL.

With respect to this clone: The missing CDR3 end, 3 residues past where the read stops, is filled in from the germline J gene. The chain recombines TRBV5-1 with TRBJ2-5; perhaps TRBD2 as D (6 bases). Trimming cost V 4 bases and J 2 bases, with 18 bases left between them. Germline CDR1 SGHRS, CDR2 YFSETQ. This CDR3 spans 16 amino acids. The CDR3 bases that were read are TGCGCCAGCAGCCCCAGAACCGCGGGGCTTCAAGAGACC. This translates into CASSPRTAGLQET. The CDR3 reads in full as CASSPRTAGLQETQYF.

CDR3 sequence reads: CASSGTSNSNQPQHF. The DNA read from the CDR3 is TGTGCCAGCAGCGGGACAAGTAATAGCAATCAGCCC. The chain uses TRBV2 and TRBJ1-5; possible D gene TRBD1, 6 bases. The read ends 3 residues before the CDR3 terminus; that terminus is restored from the germline J gene. The CDR3 totals 15 residues. Per germline, CDR1 SNHLY and CDR2 FYNNEI. V was cut by 6 bases and J by 0 bases, with 12 bases left in between.

To note about this clone: The read terminates 3 residues ahead of where the CDR3 ends, so the germline J gene completes it. The chain links TRBV20-1 to TRBJ2-3, with D tentatively TRBD2 (7 bases). Germline V gene sequence: CDR1 DFQATT, CDR2 SNEGSKA (reference sequence). V was trimmed by 7 bases and J by 4 bases, leaving 12 bases between them. This CDR3 region has 12 residues. The CDR3 bases that were read are TGCAGTGGGATCGGGGGGCCAGATACG. This gives the protein CSGIGGPDT. The CDR3 in its entirety is CSGIGGPDTQYF.

Points on this clone: With the read ending 3 residues before the CDR3 end, the germline J gene is used to fill in that end. The V and J genes are TRBV6-4 and TRBJ2-1, with D unresolved. Germline V lookup: CDR1 MRHNA, CDR2 SNTAGT. The V and J ends lost 0 bases and 0 bases respectively, with 6 bases between them. This CDR3 is built from 15 residues. The sequenced part of the CDR3 DNA is TGTGCCAGCAGTGACTCGGCTGGCTCCTACAATGAG. Its translation: CASSDSAGSYNE. The CDR3 as a whole reads CASSDSAGSYNEQFF.

Details on this clone: Sequencing ends 3 residues short of the CDR3 end; the germline J gene provides the rest. The V call is TRBV25-1, the J call TRBJ2-5, with 9 positions matching TRBD1. Germline loops: CDR1 MGHDK, CDR2 SYGVNS. This CDR3 region has 16 residues. After removal of 5 bases from V and 6 bases from J, the junction contained 13 bases not matched to a gene. The DNA read from the CDR3 is TGTGCCAGCAGTAAAATCGACAGGGGGGAGGGAAAGACC. This sequence encodes CASSKIDRGEGKT. The entire CDR3 is CASSKIDRGEGKTQYF.

On this clone: From the germline J gene comes the end of the CDR3, since the read stops 3 residues before it. The sample holds other DNA sequences that translate to the same CDR3. The chain carries TRBV2 and TRBJ2-2, with 7 bases lining up with TRBD2. This CDR3 region has 14 residues. V gave up 6 bases and J gave up 0 bases; unmatched junction bases: 1. From germline, CDR1 is SNHLY and CDR2 FYNNEI. The DNA read from the CDR3 is TGTGCCAGCAGACTAGCGCCGAACACCGGGGAG. Encoded protein: CASRLAPNTGE. The full CDR3 is CASRLAPNTGELFF.

With respect to this clone: The read is 3 residues too short to cover the CDR3 end, so that end is filled in from the germline J gene. The chain couples TRBV19 to TRBJ1-5; D call uncertain. V gave up 3 bases and J gave up 7 bases, with 10 bases separating them. This CDR3 is built from 13 residues. Germline-derived CDR1 and CDR2 are LNHDA and SQIVND (reference sequence). CDR3 DNA, as far as it was read: TGTGCCAGTAGTATTCGGGGTCGGCAGCCC. Its protein is CASSIRGRQP. In full, the CDR3 reads CASSIRGRQPQHF.

Notes on this clone: The sequenced fragment ends 3 residues before the CDR3 boundary, so the rest is inferred from the germline J gene. J is TRBJ1-4 and V is TRBV5-1; 10 bases line up with TRBD1. The CDR3 runs to 18 residues. With V trimmed by 2 bases and J by 3 bases, 10 bases remained unmatched. Germline CDR1 reads SGHRS; CDR2 reads YFSETQ. CDR3 DNA (partial): TGCGCCAGCAGCTTATCTTTCGGGACAGGGGCATCTAATGAAAAA. This gives the protein CASSLSFGTGASNEK. The CDR3 as a whole reads CASSLSFGTGASNEKLFF.

About this clone itself: The observed sequence ends 3 residues before the CDR3 terminus, with the missing tail filled in from the germline J gene. The gene calls are TRBV20-1 and TRBJ2-3; 13 nucleotides align to TRBD2. The J segment lost 6 bases and the V segment lost 6 bases, leaving 12 bases of the junction unmatched. CDR1 and CDR2 (germline): DFQATT, SNEGSKA (reference sequence). The CDR3 has 16 amino acids. CDR3 DNA, as far as it was read: TGCAGTGCCCAGCTCACTAGCGGGGGGGCGGGGGATACG. Encoded protein: CSAQLTSGGAGDT. The full CDR3 protein reads CSAQLTSGGAGDTQYF.

With regard to this clone: The read ends 3 residues early relative to the CDR3; the germline J gene fills the gap. This chain connects TRBV6-1 to TRBJ2-7; TRBD2 matches at 11 bases. CDR3 length: 15 residues. V trimming: 2 bases; J trimming: 3 bases; junction bases outside the gene matches: 3. Germline CDR1 is MNHNS and CDR2 is SASEGT. The CDR3 spells CASSELAGGSYEQYF. The sequenced part of the CDR3 DNA is TGTGCCAGCAGTGAACTAGCGGGGGGAAGCTACGAG.

Regarding this clone: The missing CDR3 end, 3 residues past where the read stops, is filled in from the germline J gene. The rearrangement uses TRBV7-9 and TRBJ1-4; 7 bases are shared with TRBD1. The CDR3 is 14 amino acids. Looked up from germline, CDR1 is SEHNR and CDR2 is FQNEAQ (reference sequence). With 4 bases clipped from V and 7 bases from J, the junction kept 6 bases outside the gene matches. CDR3: CASSSATGSEKLFF. CDR3 DNA, as far as it was read: TGTGCCAGCAGCTCTGCGACAGGGAGTGAAAAA.

About this clone: The CDR3 extends 3 residues past the end of the read, so its final part is completed from the germline J gene. The V and J genes are TRBV2 and TRBJ1-4, with 9 bases matching TRBD1. From germline, CDR1 is SNHLY and CDR2 FYNNEI. The CDR3 is 14 residues long. Unmatched junction bases numbered 6, after V lost 6 bases and J lost 7 bases. The part of the CDR3 DNA that was read is TGTGCCAGCAGCGCCGGGACAGGGTTTGAAAAA. Translating gives CASSAGTGFEK. The full CDR3 protein reads CASSAGTGFEKLFF.

This clone is identified as medium-sized from frequency. From the germline J gene comes the end of the CDR3, since the read stops 3 residues before it. The J gene is TRBJ2-7, the V gene TRBV7-9; no definite D call. V gave up 7 bases and J gave up 3 bases, with 13 bases separating them. The CDR3 covers 13 residues. The germline V gene encodes CDR1 SEHNR and CDR2 FQNEAQ (reference sequence). This CDR3 is CASKGQQNYEQYF. The covered CDR3 bases are TGTGCCAGCAAGGGCCAGCAAAACTACGAG. The whole variable domain, remainder taken from reference TRBV7-9 and TRBJ2-7, is DTGVSQNPRHKITKRGQNVTFRCDPISEHNRLYWYRQTLGQGPEFLTYFQNEAQLEKSRLLSDRFSAERPKGSFSTLEIQRTEQGDSAMYLCASKGQQNYEQYFGPGTRLTVT.

As for this clone: Coverage ceases 3 residues before the CDR3 finishes, and the germline J gene fills in the end. The V and J genes are TRBV10-3 and TRBJ1-5, with D maybe TRBD1 (6 bases). The CDR3 totals 16 residues. The germline V gene encodes CDR1 ENHRY and CDR2 SYGVKD. V was clipped by 3 bases and J by 5 bases, with 17 bases between them. The part of the CDR3 DNA that was read is TGTGCCATCAGTGATCCGACAGGTGAATTTGATCAGCCC. Protein sequence: CAISDPTGEFDQP. The full CDR3 sequence reads CAISDPTGEFDQPQHF.

On this clone itself: Coverage ceases 3 residues before the CDR3 finishes, and the germline J gene fills in the end. The chain employs TRBV7-3 and TRBJ1-4; tentatively, D is TRBD1 (6 bases). This CDR3 has 15 residues. V lost 4 bases and J 8 bases, leaving 17 bases between the germline ends. CDR1 and CDR2 from the germline V gene are SGHTA and FQGTGA. The CDR3 protein is CASSSDSYLKEKLFF. CDR3 DNA (partial): TGTGCCAGCAGCTCGGACAGCTACCTAAAGGAAAAA.

As for this clone: The sequence runs out 3 residues before the end of the CDR3; the remainder is reconstructed from the germline J gene. The J gene is TRBJ2-5, the V gene TRBV29-1; TRBD1 is a possible D gene (6 bases). V lost 1 base, J lost 5 bases, and 17 bases lay in between. This CDR3 is built from 15 residues. Germline V gene data show CDR1 as SQVTM and CDR2 as ANQGSEA. The CDR3 sequence is CSVEVRGDVRETQYF. Partial CDR3 DNA: TGCAGCGTTGAAGTCAGGGGCGACGTAAGGGAGACC.